Below, 6 T cell receptor beta chains from the same sample are listed, as sequenced in a study of response to subunit inactivated influenza vaccine. TCRdb fed the RT-PCR reads into MiXCR, producing one record per CDR3 protein. The sample carries approximately 500,000 distinct CDR3 sequences, about 14% recorded once. The material sequenced was PBMCs from blood, taken roughly 12 days after vaccination. The receptors originated from a man in his fifties or sixties who received an inactivated influenza vaccine.

In this sample, this clonotype turned up many times. J is TRBJ2-5 and V is TRBV7-2; 12 positions match TRBD2. The junction had 3 bases not matched to a gene; V was cut back by 2 bases and J by 2 bases. The CDR3 sequence is 16 residues long. In germline, CDR1 is SGHTA, CDR2 FQGNSA. Written as DNA, the CDR3 is TGTGCCAGCAGCTTAACTAGCGGGGGGACTCAAGAGACCCAGTACTTC. As protein: CASSLTSGGTQETQYF.

This clonotype turned up a few times. The chain carries TRBV6-4 and TRBJ1-1; D not resolved. From germline, CDR1 is MRHNA and CDR2 SNTAGT. V was cut by 3 bases and J by 7 bases, with 12 bases left in between. The CDR3 totals 13 residues. As DNA, the CDR3 is TGTGCCAGCAGTGATCCCGGGCGCTTTGAAGCTTTCTTT. Translated: CASSDPGRFEAFF.

This clonotype was observed at least ten times. V is TRBV5-8 and J is TRBJ1-5; 7 bases are shared with TRBD1. Germline V gene lookup returns CDR1 SGHTS and CDR2 YDEGEE. The V gene end was trimmed by 4 bases and the J gene end by 3 bases; junction bases not matched to a gene: 4. This CDR3 contains 14 residues. This chain's CDR3 is CASSRGTVNQPQHF. The CDR3 bases are TGTGCCAGCAGCCGAGGGACAGTCAATCAGCCCCAGCATTTT.

The CDR3 loop is CASSLEGRLTDTQYF. CDR3 nucleotides: TGTGCCAGCAGCTTAGAAGGGAGGTTGACAGATACGCAGTATTTT. V usage is TRBV11-2 and J usage is TRBJ2-3, with D possibly matching TRBD2 (6 bases). Germline loops: CDR1 SGHAT, CDR2 FQNNGV. The CDR3 extends over 15 amino acids. Trimming removed 0 bases at V and 3 bases at J, with 10 bases between.

The CDR3 DNA reads TGCAGCGTTGAGAGGGGGGCACCCTACGAGCAGTACTTC. The encoded protein is CSVERGAPYEQYF. The rearrangement joins TRBV29-1 to TRBJ2-7, with D possibly called TRBD1 or TRBD2 (6 bases each). Trimming left V 3 bases short and J 2 bases short, with 11 bases between. Germline V gene lookup returns CDR1 SQVTM and CDR2 ANQGSEA. The CDR3 extends over 13 amino acids.

The chain uses TRBV28 and TRBJ2-5; the match to TRBD2 covers 7 bases. The CDR3 contains 15 residues. Per germline, CDR1 MDHEN and CDR2 SYDVKM. The trim removed 6 bases at V and 4 bases at J, leaving 11 bases unmatched. The DNA for the CDR3 is TGTGCCAGCAGAAGCCCCCAGGGAGGGAGAGAGACCCAGTACTTC. It encodes CASRSPQGGRETQYF.